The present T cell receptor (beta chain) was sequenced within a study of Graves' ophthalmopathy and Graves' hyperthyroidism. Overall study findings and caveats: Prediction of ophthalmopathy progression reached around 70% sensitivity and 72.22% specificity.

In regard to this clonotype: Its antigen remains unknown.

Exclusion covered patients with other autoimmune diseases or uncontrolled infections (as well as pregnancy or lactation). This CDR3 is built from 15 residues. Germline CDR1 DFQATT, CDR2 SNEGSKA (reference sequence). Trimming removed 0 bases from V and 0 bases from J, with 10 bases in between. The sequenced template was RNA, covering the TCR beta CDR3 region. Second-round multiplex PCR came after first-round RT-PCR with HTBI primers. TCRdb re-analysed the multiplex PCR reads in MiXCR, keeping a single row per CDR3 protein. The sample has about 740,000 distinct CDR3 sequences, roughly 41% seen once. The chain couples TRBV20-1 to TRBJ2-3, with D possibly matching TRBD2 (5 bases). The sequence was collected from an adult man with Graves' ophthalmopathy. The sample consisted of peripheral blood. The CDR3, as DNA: TGCAGTGCTAGAGATCCCTGGACTAGCACAGATACGCAGTATTTT. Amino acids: CSARDPWTSTDTQYF.